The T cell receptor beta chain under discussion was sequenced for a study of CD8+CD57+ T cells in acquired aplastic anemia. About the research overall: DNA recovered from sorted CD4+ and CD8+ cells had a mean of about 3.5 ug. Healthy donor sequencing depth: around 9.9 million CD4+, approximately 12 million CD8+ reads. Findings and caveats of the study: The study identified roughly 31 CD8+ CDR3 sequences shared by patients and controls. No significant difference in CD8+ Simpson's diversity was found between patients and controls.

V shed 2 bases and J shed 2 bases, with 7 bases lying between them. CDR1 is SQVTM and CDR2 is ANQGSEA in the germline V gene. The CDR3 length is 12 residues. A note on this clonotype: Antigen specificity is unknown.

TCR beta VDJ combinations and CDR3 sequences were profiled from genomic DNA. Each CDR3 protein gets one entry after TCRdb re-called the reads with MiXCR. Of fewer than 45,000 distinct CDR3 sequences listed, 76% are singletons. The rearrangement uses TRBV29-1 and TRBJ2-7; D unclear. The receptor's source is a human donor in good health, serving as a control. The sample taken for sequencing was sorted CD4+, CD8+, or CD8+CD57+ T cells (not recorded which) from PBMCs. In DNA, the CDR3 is TGCAGCGTTGAATACACCCCCTACGAGCAGTACTTC. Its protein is CSVEYTPYEQYF.